A selection of T cell receptor beta chains follows, all from one sample in a study of OX40 agonist ivuxolimab in advanced cancers. Generated by immunoSEQ multiplex PCR, the TCRdb table keeps only in-frame clones and is missing some. The sample holds about 48,000 clones, roughly 83% seen once. The sequencing here drew on CD4+ or CD8+ T cells sorted from blood, taken in a trial of the OX40 agonist ivuxolimab. All receptors come from an adult with an advanced solid tumor such as melanoma, head and neck, liver or kidney cancer. Both conserved end residues are part of each CDR3. The D gene is left open where the match is weak. Clone sizes are given selectively: once, few, many, or a class where the clone is expanded.

V: TRBV9
size: -
J: TRBJ1-6
D: -
CDR3: CASREGYDSYNSPLHF
DNA: TGTGCCAGCAGGGAGGGGTATGACTCCTATAATTCACCCCTCCACTTT

V: TRBV19
size: -
J: TRBJ2-4
D: -
CDR3: CASTEGSAGKNIQYF
DNA: TGTGCCAGTACTGAAGGGAGCGCGGGCAAAAACATTCAGTACTTC

V: TRBV5-1
size: -
J: TRBJ2-5
D: TRBD1
CDR3: CASSWTGGRETQYF
DNA: TGCGCCAGCAGCTGGACAGGGGGCAGGGAGACCCAGTACTTC

V: TRBV7-3
size: once
J: TRBJ2-5
D: -
CDR3: CASSLNIGQETQYF
DNA: TGTGCCAGCAGCTTAAATATAGGCCAAGAGACCCAGTACTTC

V: TRBV28
size: -
J: TRBJ1-1
D: -
CDR3: CASSLNEAFF
DNA: TGTGCCAGCAGTTTAAATGAAGCTTTCTTT

V: TRBV27
size: -
J: TRBJ2-7
D: TRBD1
CDR3: CASSLLGTGLNEQYF
DNA: TGTGCCAGCAGTTTACTTGGGACAGGGTTAAACGAGCAGTACTTC

V: TRBV29-1
size: -
J: TRBJ2-2
D: -
CDR3: CSARRGNTGELFF
DNA: TGCAGCGCAAGGCGGGGTAACACCGGGGAGCTGTTTTTT

V: TRBV11-3
size: -
J: TRBJ1-6
D: TRBD1
CDR3: CASSATGQINSPLHF
DNA: TGTGCCAGCAGCGCGACGGGACAGATTAATTCACCCCTCCACTTT

V: TRBV30
size: -
J: TRBJ2-1
D: -
CDR3: CAWSAGVSYNEQFF
DNA: TGTGCCTGGAGTGCAGGGGTGTCCTACAATGAGCAGTTCTTC

V: TRBV18
size: -
J: TRBJ1-5
D: -
CDR3: CASSPDSGRDQPQHF
DNA: TGTGCCAGCTCACCAGATTCAGGGCGAGATCAGCCCCAGCATTTT

V: TRBV5-1
size: few
J: TRBJ2-7
D: -
CDR3: CASSPTSSYEQYF
DNA: TGCGCCAGCAGCCCGACAAGCTCCTACGAGCAGTACTTC

V: TRBV4-1
size: -
J: TRBJ2-2
D: -
CDR3: CASSQDSSGSFVGGGVTGELFF
DNA: TGCGCCAGCAGCCAAGATTCCTCCGGCTCATTCGTTGGGGGAGGTGTGACCGGGGAGCTGTTTTTT

V: TRBV30
size: -
J: TRBJ2-7
D: -
CDR3: CAWSVPVRQHEQYF
DNA: TGTGCCTGGAGTGTTCCGGTCCGCCAGCATGAGCAGTACTTC

V: TRBV5-5
size: -
J: TRBJ2-5
D: -
CDR3: CASSGWLAATQYF
DNA: TGTGCCAGCAGCGGGTGGCTAGCAGCTACCCAGTACTTC

V: TRBV28
size: -
J: TRBJ1-5
D: -
CDR3: CASSQTGSGSNQPQHF
DNA: TGTGCCAGCAGCCAGACAGGAAGTGGTAGCAATCAGCCCCAGCATTTT

V: TRBV19
size: -
J: TRBJ2-5
D: TRBD2
CDR3: CASSIREGGKETQYF
DNA: TGTGCCAGTAGTATCCGGGAGGGAGGTAAAGAGACCCAGTACTTC

V: TRBV19
size: -
J: TRBJ2-1
D: TRBD2
CDR3: CASSIAGTSRYQNSYNEQFF
DNA: TGTGCCAGTAGTATAGCGGGGACTAGCAGATACCAAAACTCCTACAATGAGCAGTTCTTC

V: TRBV7-9
size: -
J: TRBJ2-2
D: TRBD2
CDR3: CASSPGTSGGELFF
DNA: TGTGCCAGCAGCCCCGGGACTAGCGGCGGGGAGCTGTTTTTT

V: TRBV6-8
size: -
J: TRBJ1-1
D: TRBD1
CDR3: CASSIGQVNTEAFF
DNA: TGTGCCAGCAGTATTGGACAGGTGAACACTGAAGCTTTCTTT

V: TRBV7-9
size: -
J: TRBJ2-5
D: TRBD2
CDR3: CASRTTGTSGRGVVQTQYF
DNA: TGTGCCAGCAGAACAACTGGGACTAGCGGGAGGGGCGTGGTACAGACCCAGTACTTC

V: TRBV19
size: -
J: TRBJ2-5
D: TRBD1
CDR3: CASSVTGTGVETQYF
DNA: TGTGCCAGTAGTGTCACCGGGACAGGGGTCGAGACCCAGTACTTC

V: TRBV2
size: -
J: TRBJ1-4
D: -
CDR3: CASGAQTTNEKLFF
DNA: TGTGCCAGCGGTGCCCAAACAACTAATGAAAAACTGTTTTTT

V: TRBV10-3
size: few
J: TRBJ2-3
D: -
CDR3: CAISESGGRGTDTQYF
DNA: TGTGCCATCAGTGAGTCCGGGGGCCGGGGCACAGATACGCAGTATTTT

V: TRBV5-1
size: -
J: TRBJ2-1
D: -
CDR3: CASSLGGFLYNEQFF
DNA: TGCGCCAGCAGCTTGGGGGGATTCCTCTACAATGAGCAGTTCTTC

V: TRBV7-9
size: -
J: TRBJ1-2
D: -
CDR3: CASSLDRRTFYGYTF
DNA: TGTGCCAGCAGCCTTGACAGGCGGACTTTCTATGGCTACACCTTC

V: TRBV5-1
size: -
J: TRBJ2-3
D: -
CDR3: CASSYYSGTLTGDTQYF
DNA: TGCGCCAGCAGCTACTACTCCGGGACTCTGACTGGCGATACGCAGTATTTT

V: TRBV27
size: -
J: TRBJ2-1
D: -
CDR3: CASRRYYSPAGISNEQFF
DNA: TGTGCCAGCCGCAGATACTATTCACCTGCCGGAATATCAAATGAGCAGTTCTTC

V: TRBV10-3
size: -
J: TRBJ2-2
D: -
CDR3: CAISPTGQNTGELFF
DNA: TGTGCCATCAGTCCCACGGGACAGAACACCGGGGAGCTGTTTTTT

V: TRBV6-1
size: -
J: TRBJ1-2
D: -
CDR3: CASSETPGFPRDGYTF
DNA: TGTGCCAGCAGTGAGACCCCGGGTTTCCCGCGTGATGGCTACACCTTC

V: TRBV6-5
size: -
J: TRBJ2-1
D: TRBD1
CDR3: CASSLGQEQFF
DNA: TGTGCCAGCAGTTTGGGACAGGAGCAGTTCTTC

V: TRBV28
size: once
J: TRBJ1-4
D: -
CDR3: CASSENHWRYTFF
DNA: TGTGCCAGCAGCGAGAATCACTGGCGTTATACGTTTTTT

V: TRBV28
size: -
J: TRBJ2-3
D: TRBD1
CDR3: CASSLSGQGSDTQYF
DNA: TGTGCCAGCAGTTTATCGGGACAGGGCTCAGATACGCAGTATTTT

V: TRBV6-1
size: -
J: TRBJ1-2
D: -
CDR3: CASSRKGNYGYTF
DNA: TGTGCCAGCAGCCGAAAGGGTAACTATGGCTACACCTTC

V: TRBV9
size: -
J: TRBJ2-2
D: -
CDR3: CASSGMGELFF
DNA: TGTGCCAGCTCGGGGATGGGGGAGCTGTTTTTT

V: TRBV10-3
size: -
J: TRBJ1-4
D: TRBD1
CDR3: CATRDRGSRAANEKLFF
DNA: TGTGCCACCAGGGACAGGGGAAGTCGTGCAGCGAATGAAAAACTGTTTTTT

V: TRBV29-1
size: -
J: TRBJ2-5
D: -
CDR3: CSVLEETQYF
DNA: TGCAGCGTTTTAGAGGAGACCCAGTACTTC

V: TRBV7-8
size: -
J: TRBJ2-1
D: -
CDR3: CASSSPDGYAGNEQFF
DNA: TGTGCCAGCAGCTCCCCGGACGGGTATGCCGGGAATGAGCAGTTCTTC

V: TRBV25-1
size: -
J: TRBJ2-7
D: -
CDR3: CASTRLYEQYF
DNA: TGTGCCAGCACCCGCCTTTACGAGCAGTACTTC

V: TRBV5-4
size: -
J: TRBJ1-1
D: -
CDR3: CASSRSFNTEAFF
DNA: TGCGCCAGCAGCCGATCGTTCAACACTGAAGCTTTCTTT

V: TRBV18
size: -
J: TRBJ2-7
D: -
CDR3: CASSPYQGTHEQYF
DNA: TGTGCCAGCTCACCATACCAGGGGACCCACGAGCAGTACTTC

V: TRBV4-2
size: -
J: TRBJ1-5
D: -
CDR3: CASSQDIGFGQPQHF
DNA: TGTGCCAGCAGCCAAGATATTGGGTTCGGGCAGCCCCAGCATTTT

V: TRBV7-9
size: -
J: TRBJ1-4
D: -
CDR3: CASSPTRATTNEKLFF
DNA: TGTGCCAGCAGCCCCACGCGCGCGACGACTAATGAAAAACTGTTTTTT

V: TRBV5-6
size: -
J: TRBJ2-7
D: TRBD2
CDR3: CASSWGLVANEQYF
DNA: TGTGCCAGCAGCTGGGGACTAGTCGCCAACGAGCAGTACTTC

V: TRBV4-3
size: -
J: TRBJ2-3
D: TRBD2
CDR3: CASSQGASGSSGDTDTQYF
DNA: TGCGCCAGCAGCCAAGGGGCTAGCGGGAGTAGTGGGGACACAGATACGCAGTATTTT

V: TRBV29-1
size: -
J: TRBJ1-1
D: TRBD1
CDR3: CSGGRQGNTEAFF
DNA: TGCAGCGGAGGGAGACAGGGGAACACTGAAGCTTTCTTT

V: TRBV14
size: -
J: TRBJ2-1
D: TRBD2
CDR3: CASSPFRTSGSNEQFF
DNA: TGTGCCAGCAGCCCCTTTCGGACTAGCGGGAGTAATGAGCAGTTCTTC